A single sample gave rise to the 6 T cell receptor beta chains below, sequenced in a study of regulatory T cells in long-lasting Graves disease (dated by TCRdb to the early 2020s). Library preparation employed multiplex PCR. The sample was run on an Illumina HiSeq 4000. iRepertoire HTBI primers and Arm-PCR amplification of CDR3 regions were used to construct TCR beta libraries. TCRdb reran the public reads through fastp at Q25 and MiXCR, keeping productive beta chains. Rows matching on CDR3 protein sequence are summarized as one entry with the most common DNA and genes. This sample comprises hundreds of thousands of distinct CDR3 sequences, 15% to 19% of them detected only once. The ten biggest clones cover 20% to 25% of the sample. The sample's time point label, in plain terms: newly diagnosed GD, antithyroid drugs for less than 3 months. For both TCR sequencing and RNA sequencing, RNA was extracted from PBMCs using TRIzol.

Sequencing used peripheral blood mononuclear cells (PBMCs), obtained at new diagnosis, from a patient treated with antithyroid drugs. The receptors here all came from a female donor with Graves disease.

This clonotype came up many times. The chain links TRBV5-1 to TRBJ2-3; no clear D. The CDR3 is 16 amino acids. Germline-derived CDR1 and CDR2 are SGHRS and YFSETQ. The V and J ends lost 7 bases and 0 bases respectively, with 18 bases between them. Here the CDR3 reads CASALRGSASTDTQYF. CDR3 in DNA: TGCGCCAGCGCTTTGAGAGGTTCCGCTAGCACAGATACGCAGTATTTT.

As to this clonotype: This clone may be a read error of a much larger clone one base away. The chain is built from TRBV18 and TRBJ1-1, with D possibly being TRBD1 (5 bases). CDR3 size: 11 residues. V gave up 4 bases and J gave up 12 bases, with 12 bases separating them. Germline assignment: CDR1 KGHSH and CDR2 LQKENI. As DNA, the CDR3 is TGTGCCAGCTCACTGGGGCAGGCGACTTTCTTT. This encodes CASSLGQATFF.

This clonotype was found many times. The chain is built from TRBV6-1 and TRBJ2-1; D uncertain. Germline loops: CDR1 MNHNS, CDR2 SASEGT. The length of the CDR3 is 15 residues. V was clipped by 6 bases and J by 2 bases, with 14 bases between them. The CDR3 loop reads CASSSSMAAYNEQFF. The CDR3 DNA sequence: TGTGCCAGCAGCTCATCTATGGCAGCCTACAATGAGCAGTTCTTC.

This clonotype was counted many times. The rearrangement joins TRBV5-1 to TRBJ1-1, with TRBD1 identical over 7 bases. Losses at the gene ends were 0 bases for V and 1 base for J; bases not matched to a gene: 3. The CDR3 sequence is 15 residues long. The V gene's germline CDR1 is SGHRS and CDR2 YFSETQ. This chain's CDR3 is CASSLVGTANTEAFF. The CDR3 DNA is TGCGCCAGCAGCTTGGTGGGGACAGCGAACACTGAAGCTTTCTTT.

This clonotype came up many times. The V and J genes are TRBV27 and TRBJ2-1, with D possibly being TRBD2 (5 bases). The CDR3 runs 16 residues. Trimming pared 6 bases from V and 0 bases from J, leaving 15 bases between. Germline CDR1 and CDR2: MNHEY and SMNVEV (reference sequence). CDR3 coding DNA: TGTGCCAGCAGCTCGGGGATGTCACCCTCCTACAATGAGCAGTTCTTC. This encodes CASSSGMSPSYNEQFF.

There are many counts of this clonotype. The chain carries TRBV30 and TRBJ2-5; 8 nucleotides match TRBD1. The ends lost 1 base at V and 1 base at J; junction bases unmatched: 2. Germline V lookup: CDR1 GTSNPN, CDR2 SVGIG (reference sequence). This CDR3 has 14 residues. DNA of the CDR3: TGTGCCTGGAGTGCCGGGACAGGCCAAGAGACCCAGTACTTC. It specifies CAWSAGTGQETQYF.